The 7 T cell receptor beta chains below all came from one sample that was sequenced in a study of blood T cell repertoires in COVID-19. TCRdb keeps only in-frame clones here, not all; method: immunoSEQ multiplex PCR. Among approximately 86,000 clones, about 89% were seen once, and the ten largest hold 8% to 10%. The sequenced sample consisted of peripheral blood. The receptors derive from a man aged 45 to 65 with acute or convalescent COVID-19.

V usage is TRBV5-8 and J usage is TRBJ2-2, with D possibly matching TRBD1 (5 bases). CDR1 and CDR2 (germline): SGHTS, YDEGEE. Trimming removed 4 bases from V and 6 bases from J, with 19 bases in between. The CDR3 loop spans 16 amino acids. The CDR3: CASSHGQVLIAGELFF. The CDR3 coding sequence is TGTGCCAGCAGCCACGGACAAGTTCTTATCGCCGGGGAGCTGTTTTTT.

The chain combines TRBV9 with TRBJ1-2; 11 bases line up with TRBD1. Germline CDR1 reads SGDLS; CDR2 reads YYNGEE. This CDR3 region has 15 residues. V shed 0 bases, J shed 7 bases, and the junction held 5 bases outside the gene matches. CDR3 nucleotides: TGTGCCAGCAGCGTAGTACGTGGGACAGGGGGTGGCTACACCTTC. As protein: CASSVVRGTGGGYTF. Filled out from reference TRBV9 and TRBJ1-2, the complete variable domain reads DSGVTQTPKHLITATGQRVTLRCSPRSGDLSVYWYQQSLDQGLQFLIQYYNGEERAKGNILERFSAQQFPDLHSELNLSSLELGDSALYFCASSVVRGTGGGYTFGSGTRLTVV.

This sequence joins TRBV16 and TRBJ1-2, with TRBD1 matching 11 bases. The CDR3 is 15 residues long. CDR1 and CDR2 (germline): KGHSY, FQNENV. V was clipped by 2 bases and J by 7 bases; unmatched bases: 6. This CDR3 reads CASSQLGQGAVGYTF. The CDR3 DNA reads TGTGCCAGCAGCCAACTAGGACAGGGGGCGGTTGGCTACACCTTC.

The chain combines TRBV30 with TRBJ1-2; possibly TRBD1 for D (5 bases). Germline assignment: CDR1 GTSNPN and CDR2 SVGIG (reference sequence). CDR3 length equals 13 residues. V lost 2 bases, J lost 8 bases, and 15 bases lay in between. The CDR3 loop is CAWSSPGGGGYTF. CDR3 DNA: TGTGCCTGGAGTAGTCCCGGGGGTGGGGGCTACACCTTC. Using reference TRBV30 and TRBJ1-2 for the parts outside the CDR3, the full variable domain is SQTIHQWPATLVQPVGSPLSLECTVEGTSNPNLYWYRQAAGRGLQLLFYSVGIGQISSEVPQNLSASRPQDRQFILSSKKLLLSDSGFYLCAWSSPGGGGYTFGSGTRLTVV.

The genes are TRBV7-2 and TRBJ2-3, with 7 bases fitting TRBD2. The CDR3 is made up of 15 amino acids. V lost 5 bases and J lost 2; bases outside the gene matches: 7. CDR1 and CDR2 from the germline V gene are SGHTA and FQGNSA. The CDR3 sequence: CASSRAAGSTDTQYF. CDR3 in DNA: TGTGCCAGCAGCAGAGCAGCGGGGTCCACAGATACGCAGTATTTT.

The V gene is TRBV9, the J gene TRBJ1-1, with a possible D match to TRBD1 (5 bases). CDR1 SGDLS and CDR2 YYNGEE come from the germline V gene. This CDR3 contains 14 residues. V dropped 0 bases and J dropped 6 bases, with 12 bases sitting between them. The CDR3 sequence is CASSVDPDMAEAFF. CDR3 sequence (DNA): TGTGCCAGCAGCGTAGACCCGGACATGGCTGAAGCTTTCTTT.

The chain uses TRBV28 and TRBJ1-5; possible D gene TRBD1, 5 bases. Germline V lookup: CDR1 MDHEN, CDR2 SYDVKM. Between the trimmed V and J ends, which lost 4 bases and 0 bases, there was a span of 16 bases. This CDR3 has 17 residues. CDR3 region: CASSSPTQVYSNQPQHF. The CDR3 DNA follows: TGTGCCAGCAGTTCACCTACACAGGTGTATAGCAATCAGCCCCAGCATTTT.